A selection of T cell receptor beta chains follows, all from one sample in a study of blood T cell repertoires in COVID-19. Only in-frame clones appear in the TCRdb table, and some are missing; sequencing was by immunoSEQ multiplex PCR. The sample includes about 400,000 clones, about 88% of them seen just once. Material: peripheral blood. These TCRs come from a human donor in a cohort sampled during active COVID-19. Each CDR3 is given with its conserved first and last residue. The D gene is left open where the match is weak. Only part of the rows carry a size: once, few, many, or a class if the clone is expanded.

J gene | D gene | CDR3 length | V gene | clone size | CDR3 DNA | CDR3 protein
TRBJ2-1 | NA | 14 | TRBV5-1 | NA | TGCGCCAGCAGCAAGGTACAGAGATCTGGTGAGCAGTTCTTC | CASSKVQRSGEQFF
TRBJ2-7 | NA | 15 | TRBV9 | NA | TGTGCCAGCAGCGTCTCCGACAGTGGAGGGCGTGAGCAGTACTTC | CASSVSDSGGREQYF
TRBJ2-7 | NA | 14 | TRBV4-1 | few | TGCGCCAGCAGCCAAACCCGGGGACTGTACGAGCAGTACTTC | CASSQTRGLYEQYF
TRBJ1-1 | NA | 14 | TRBV2 | NA | TGTGCCAGCAGCCGAGACAGGCTGAACACTGAAGCTTTCTTT | CASSRDRLNTEAFF
TRBJ1-1 | TRBD1 | 11 | TRBV19 | NA | TGTGCCAGTAGTACACAGGGGGAGGCTTTCTTT | CASSTQGEAFF
TRBJ2-2 | TRBD2 | 17 | TRBV19 | NA | TGTGCCAGTAGTATAGATGCGGCTAGCGGGAGTACCGGGGAGCTGTTTTTT | CASSIDAASGSTGELFF
TRBJ1-5 | NA | 16 | TRBV5-5 | NA | TGTGCCAGCAGCCCAGAGGGTGGGTTCCGGAATCAGCCCCAGCATTTT | CASSPEGGFRNQPQHF
TRBJ1-3 | NA | 14 | TRBV19 | NA | TGTGCCAGTAGTCCGGGATACTCTGGAAACACCATATATTTT | CASSPGYSGNTIYF
TRBJ2-2 | NA | 15 | TRBV5-1 | NA | TGCGCCAGCAGCTTGGACCGCGGGGAGCCCGGGGAGCTGTTTTTT | CASSLDRGEPGELFF
TRBJ2-2 | NA | 14 | TRBV6-5 | NA | TGTGCCAGCAGATTTACTTCGAACACCGGGGAGCTGTTTTTT | CASRFTSNTGELFF